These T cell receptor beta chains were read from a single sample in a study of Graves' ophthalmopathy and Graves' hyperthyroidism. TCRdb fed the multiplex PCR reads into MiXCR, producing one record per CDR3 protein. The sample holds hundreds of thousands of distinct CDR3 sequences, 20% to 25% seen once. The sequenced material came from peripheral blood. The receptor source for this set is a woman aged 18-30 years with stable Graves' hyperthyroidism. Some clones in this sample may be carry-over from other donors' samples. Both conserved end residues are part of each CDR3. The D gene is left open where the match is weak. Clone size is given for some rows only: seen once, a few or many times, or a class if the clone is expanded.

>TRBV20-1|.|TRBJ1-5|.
CSARCPGEDQPQHF
TGCAGTGCTAGATGTCCGGGTGAGGATCAGCCCCAGCATTTT
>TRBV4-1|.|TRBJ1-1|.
CASRRLGENTEAFF
TGCGCCAGCAGGCGCCTCGGGGAGAACACTGAAGCTTTCTTT
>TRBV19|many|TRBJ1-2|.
CATTRGSGYGYTF
TGTGCCACCACTAGGGGGAGCGGCTATGGCTACACCTTC
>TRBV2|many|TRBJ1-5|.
CASSEPSQPQHF
TGTGCCAGCAGTGAACCGAGTCAGCCCCAGCATTTT
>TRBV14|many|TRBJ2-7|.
CASSPLATSSYEQYF
TGTGCCAGCAGCCCCCTAGCGACTAGCTCCTACGAGCAGTACTTC
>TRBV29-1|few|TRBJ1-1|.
CSVEAENTEAFF
TGCAGCGTTGAAGCGGAGAACACTGAAGCTTTCTTT
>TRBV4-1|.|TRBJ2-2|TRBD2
CASSQDPLAGASGELFF
TGCGCCAGCAGCCAAGACCCCCTAGCGGGAGCTTCCGGGGAGCTGTTTTTT
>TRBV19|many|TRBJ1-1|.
CASSNGARGRNTEAFF
TGTGCCAGTAGTAATGGGGCGAGGGGGAGGAACACTGAAGCTTTCTTT
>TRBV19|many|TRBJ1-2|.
CASSMTLGHPRYGYTF
TGTGCCAGTAGTATGACCCTCGGACACCCACGCTATGGCTACACCTTC
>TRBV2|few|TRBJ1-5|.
CASTIARTLYSNQPQHF
TGTGCCAGCACGATAGCAAGGACACTTTATAGCAATCAGCCCCAGCATTTT
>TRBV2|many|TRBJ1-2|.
CATRLQSVSDGYTF
TGTGCCACCAGACTTCAATCAGTGTCGGATGGCTACACCTTC
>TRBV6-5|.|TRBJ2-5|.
CASSYWGGQETQYF
TGTGCCAGCAGTTACTGGGGAGGCCAAGAGACCCAGTACTTC
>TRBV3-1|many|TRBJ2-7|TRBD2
CASSHAGLAVSEQYF
TGTGCCAGCAGCCACGCGGGACTAGCGGTAAGCGAGCAGTACTTC
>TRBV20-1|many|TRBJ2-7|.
CSARVPGLPYEQYF
TGCAGTGCTAGGGTCCCGGGGCTCCCCTACGAGCAGTACTTC
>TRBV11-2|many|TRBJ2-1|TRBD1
CASSPRQGSSYNEQFF
TGTGCCAGCAGCCCAAGACAGGGGTCTTCCTACAATGAGCAGTTCTTC
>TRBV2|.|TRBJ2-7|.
CASSGTSVDTYEQYF
TGTGCCAGCAGTGGTACGAGCGTCGACACTTACGAGCAGTACTTC
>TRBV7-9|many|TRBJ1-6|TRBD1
CASSTGQKLSPLHF
TGTGCCAGCAGCACGGGACAGAAACTTTCACCCCTCCACTTT
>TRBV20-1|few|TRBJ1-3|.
CSAVRGASGNTIYF
TGCAGTGCCGTAAGGGGGGCCTCTGGAAACACCATATATTTT
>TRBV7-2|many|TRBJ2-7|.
CASSFTGIGEQYF
TGTGCCAGCAGCTTCACGGGGATAGGCGAGCAGTACTTC
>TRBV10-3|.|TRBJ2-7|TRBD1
CAISDSDRVEQYF
TGTGCCATCAGTGATTCAGACAGGGTTGAGCAGTACTTC
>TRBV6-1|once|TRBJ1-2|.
CASRPFVSGSYGYTF
TGTGCCAGCAGGCCGTTTGTTTCAGGGTCCTATGGTTACACCTTC
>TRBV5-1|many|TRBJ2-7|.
CASSLRISYEQYF
TGTGCCAGCAGCTTACGTATTTCCTACGAGCAGTACTTC
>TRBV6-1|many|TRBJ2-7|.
CASRETGLSYEQYF
TGTGCCAGCAGGGAGACCGGGTTGTCCTACGAGCAGTACTTC
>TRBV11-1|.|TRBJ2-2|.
CASSQSALLGTGELFF
TGTGCCAGCAGCCAATCAGCCCTATTGGGGACCGGGGAGCTGTTTTTT
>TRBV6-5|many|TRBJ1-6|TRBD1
CASRTGTGGINSPLHF
TGTGCCAGCAGGACAGGGACAGGGGGAATTAATTCACCCCTCCACTTT
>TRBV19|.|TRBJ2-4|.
CASSIGQEGNIQYF
TGTGCCAGTAGTATTGGCCAGGAGGGGAACATTCAGTACTTC
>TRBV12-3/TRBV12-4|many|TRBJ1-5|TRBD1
CASSSGQGGNQPQHF
TGCGCCAGCAGCTCGGGACAGGGTGGCAATCAGCCCCAGCATTTT
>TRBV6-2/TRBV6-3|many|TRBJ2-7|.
CATSPGDYEQYF
TGTGCCACATCCCCGGGGGACTACGAGCAGTACTTC
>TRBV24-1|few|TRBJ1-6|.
CATSPGGNSPLHF
TGTGCCACCAGTCCCGGGGGTAATTCACCCCTCCACTTT
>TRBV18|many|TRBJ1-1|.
CASSAIRQNTEAFF
TGTGCCAGCTCAGCAATCCGACAGAACACTGAAGCTTTCTTT
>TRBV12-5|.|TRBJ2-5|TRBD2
CASGLGSGGSIETQYF
TGTGCTAGTGGTTTGGGGAGCGGGGGGTCAATCGAGACCCAGTACTTC
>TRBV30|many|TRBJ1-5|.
CAWSSQNQPQHF
TGTGCCTGGAGCTCTCAAAATCAGCCCCAGCATTTT